The 18 T cell receptor beta chains below were found in one sample sequenced in a study of Tregs in tolerant kidney transplant recipients. Sequencing was performed with immunoSEQ multiplex PCR; in TCRdb, only in-frame clones are kept and a portion is missing. This sample has more than 60,000 clones, with nearly 98% found just once. Sequenced here: CD4+ T cells from blood, sampled before the transplant. All receptors come from a human donor who received a combined kidney and bone marrow transplant.

This clone appeared once. The rearrangement uses TRBV18 and TRBJ2-1; TRBD2 might be the D (6 bases). Germline values: CDR1 KGHSH, CDR2 LQKENI. V lost 2 bases, J lost 9 bases, and 20 bases lay in between. The CDR3 spans 16 residues. The CDR3 coding sequence is TGTGCCAGCTCACCAACTGGGGGGAGGCTATCCGGTGAGCAGTTCTTC. Translated: CASSPTGGRLSGEQFF.

The V gene is TRBV7-2, the J gene TRBJ2-2, with 12 positions matching TRBD1. CDR3 length equals 18 residues. Per the germline V gene, CDR1 is SGHTA and CDR2 is FQGNSA. J lost 5 bases, V lost 5 bases, and 12 bases had no gene match. The CDR3 spells CASSRTGDRGRETGELFF. The CDR3 DNA sequence: TGTGCCAGCAGCAGAACCGGGGACAGGGGGCGCGAGACCGGGGAGCTGTTTTTT.

The CDR3 sequence is CASSSSGVTGYTF. The DNA of the CDR3 is TGTGCCAGCAGTTCGTCAGGGGTAACCGGCTACACCTTC. The V gene is TRBV6-5, the J gene TRBJ1-2; tentative D call: TRBD1 (6 bases). Trimming took 4 bases from V and 8 from J, leaving 14 bases between them. CDR3 length: 13 amino acids. Germline CDR1 reads MNHEY; CDR2 reads SVGAGI.

The chain employs TRBV9 and TRBJ1-4; D is unresolved. This CDR3 contains 13 residues. Trimming removed 0 bases at V and 5 bases at J, with 5 bases between. The germline gives CDR1 SGDLS, CDR2 YYNGEE. CDR3 nucleotide sequence: TGTGCCAGCAGCGTAGCGTCCAATGAAAAACTGTTTTTT. This codes for CASSVASNEKLFF.

The chain employs TRBV29-1 and TRBJ2-1; 9 nucleotides line up with TRBD2. Germline CDR1 and CDR2: SQVTM and ANQGSEA. The CDR3 spans 13 residues. With 2 bases clipped from V and 6 bases from J, the junction kept 2 bases outside the gene matches. CDR3 residues: CSVEWGLANEQFF. The CDR3 DNA reads TGCAGCGTTGAATGGGGACTAGCCAATGAGCAGTTCTTC.

This chain links TRBV15 with TRBJ2-1; possibly TRBD2 for D (7 bases). The CDR3 runs to 16 residues. CDR1 is LNHNV and CDR2 is YYDKDF in the germline V gene (reference sequence). Deletions cut 1 base from V and 4 bases from J, with 14 bases between. The CDR3 DNA follows: TGTGCCACCAGCAGAGGAGGGGGGGATGGGTACAATGAGCAGTTCTTC. Translating it yields CATSRGGGDGYNEQFF.

The chain employs TRBV5-1 and TRBJ1-1; no firm D call. Trimming pared 0 bases from V and 1 base from J, leaving 10 bases between. Germline CDR1 is SGHRS and CDR2 is YFSETQ. This CDR3 spans 15 amino acids. CDR3 DNA sequence: TGCGCCAGCAGCTTGGGCGGCCGTTGGAACACTGAAGCTTTCTTT. Its protein is CASSLGGRWNTEAFF.

The V and J genes are TRBV15 and TRBJ1-2, with a possible D match to TRBD1 (5 bases). Germline assignment: CDR1 LNHNV and CDR2 YYDKDF (reference sequence). Between the trimmed V and J ends, which lost 1 base and 6 bases, there was a span of 12 bases. The CDR3 spans 14 residues. Here the CDR3 reads CATSRVPAGNGYTF. CDR3 coding DNA: TGTGCCACCAGCAGAGTACCGGCAGGGAATGGCTACACCTTC.

The J gene is TRBJ2-5, the V gene TRBV7-2; 9 nucleotides line up with TRBD2. This CDR3 spans 16 amino acids. In germline, CDR1 is SGHTA, CDR2 FQGNSA. V lost 1 base and J lost 4; bases outside the gene matches: 7. CDR3 region: CASSLVGKAGGETQYF. The DNA of the CDR3 is TGTGCCAGCAGCTTAGTTGGCAAAGCGGGGGGAGAGACCCAGTACTTC.

The rearrangement joins TRBV25-1 to TRBJ1-4, with D uncertain. There are 15 residues in the CDR3. CDR1 is MGHDK and CDR2 is SYGVNS in the germline V gene. The V end was cut by 2 bases, the J end by 6 bases, with 13 bases between. This CDR3 reads CASSEIEAFHEKLFF. The CDR3 region has the DNA TGTGCCAGCAGTGAAATCGAGGCCTTCCATGAAAAACTGTTTTTT.

This CDR3 reads CASSSPFFSGTDTQYF. Written as DNA, the CDR3 is TGTGCCAGCAGTTCTCCCTTTTTCAGCGGCACAGATACGCAGTATTTT. The chain carries TRBV27 and TRBJ2-3, with D hard to call. V gave up 4 bases and J gave up 1 base, with 15 bases separating them. Germline V gene lookup returns CDR1 MNHEY and CDR2 SMNVEV (reference sequence). CDR3 length equals 16 residues.

This clone was seen a few times. This chain connects TRBV27 to TRBJ2-7; the D gene is possibly TRBD1 (6 bases). This CDR3 is built from 15 residues. CDR1 and CDR2 from the germline V gene are MNHEY and SMNVEV (reference sequence). The V gene lost 3 bases and the J gene lost 5 bases, with 17 bases spanning the gap. The CDR3 loop reads CASSFNRQGLHEQYF. The CDR3 DNA is TGTGCCAGCAGTTTCAATCGGCAGGGGTTGCACGAGCAGTACTTC.

V and J are TRBV5-4 and TRBJ2-5; D uncertain. V was trimmed by 4 bases and J by 7 bases, leaving 11 bases between them. Germline loops: CDR1 SGHNT, CDR2 YYREEE (reference sequence). The CDR3 covers 12 residues. The chain's CDR3 is CASSLPVSTQYF. The CDR3 nucleotides are TGTGCCAGCAGCCTCCCCGTATCGACCCAGTACTTC.

The chain recombines TRBV7-9 with TRBJ2-2; the D gene is possibly TRBD2 (5 bases). Germline CDR1 is SEHNR and CDR2 is FQNEAQ (reference sequence). The CDR3 is 14 amino acids. V lost 1 base, J lost 6 bases, and 9 bases lay in between. CDR3 loop: CASSLGQEAGELFF. For the CDR3, the DNA is TGTGCCAGCAGCTTAGGTCAGGAGGCCGGGGAGCTGTTTTTT.

This clone has a single count. The genes are TRBV2 and TRBJ2-7; 8 bases line up with TRBD2. V was pared by 8 bases and J by 6 bases, with 9 bases of the junction left unmatched. The CDR3 consists of 13 residues. Germline V gives CDR1 SNHLY, CDR2 FYNNEI. The CDR3 protein is CASRVGRALEQYF. The DNA of the CDR3 is TGTGCCAGCCGCGTCGGGAGGGCCCTCGAGCAGTACTTC.

The genes are TRBV4-1 and TRBJ2-1; 11 nucleotides line up with TRBD2. The J segment lost 5 bases and the V segment lost 1 base, leaving 10 bases of the junction unmatched. Per the germline V gene, CDR1 is MGHRA and CDR2 is YSYEKL. This CDR3 comprises 18 residues. This chain's CDR3 is CASSQVRAGLAANNEQFF. The CDR3 region has the DNA TGCGCCAGCAGCCAAGTTCGAGCGGGACTAGCGGCCAACAATGAGCAGTTCTTC.

This sequence joins TRBV4-3 and TRBJ2-4; 9 positions match TRBD2. V gave up 4 bases and J gave up 6 bases; unmatched junction bases: 4. The length of the CDR3 is 14 residues. The germline gives CDR1 LGHNA, CDR2 YSLEER. The DNA of the CDR3 is TGCGCCAGCAGCCCGGGACTAGCTCGAAACATTCAGTACTTC. This codes for CASSPGLARNIQYF.

This sequence joins TRBV5-1 and TRBJ1-2; 9 bases line up with TRBD1. Looked up from germline, CDR1 is SGHRS and CDR2 is YFSETQ. This CDR3 comprises 16 residues. Germline trimming cut 4 bases from V and 6 bases from J; bases unmatched to any gene: 13. The CDR3 coding sequence is TGCGCCAGCAGCGTGGGATCCGGGACAGGGAACGATGGCTACACCTTC. Translated: CASSVGSGTGNDGYTF.